This T cell receptor (beta chain) is drawn from a study of T cells in Graves' hyperthyroidism and ophthalmopathy. In its sample, this clonotype was seen many times. What it recognizes is unknown. Points from the study as a whole: Most thyroid clonotypes expanded above 0.001 were also detected in blood.

RNA transcripts yielded amplified TCR beta CDR3 regions. With the HTBI primer set, the TCR CDR3 went through a first round of RT-PCR. TCRdb independently ran MiXCR on the multiplex PCR reads; one entry per CDR3 protein. Of about 530,000 distinct CDR3 sequences listed, more than 15% are singletons. Trimming cost V 8 bases and J 7 bases, with 14 bases left between them. Per germline, CDR1 GTSNPN and CDR2 SVGIG (reference sequence). The CDR3 has 11 residues. Sequencing was performed on blood. V and J are TRBV30 and TRBJ1-2; possibly TRBD1 for D (5 bases). The TCR was taken from a woman aged 18-29 years with Graves' ophthalmopathy. The CDR3 spells CASAGRGGYTF. DNA for the CDR3: TGTGCCAGCGCGGGGCGGGGTGGCTACACCTTC.